This entry is about one T cell receptor beta chain. The assay was immunoSEQ multiplex PCR, and TCRdb's table has in-frame clones only and misses some. This repertoire shows under 65,000 clones, around 93% found once; its top ten account for 8.7%. The sample is drawn from a study of OX40 agonist ivuxolimab in advanced cancers. Whole-study context: With ivuxolimab, an agonistic anti-OX40 (CD134) antibody, patients were treated. Ivuxolimab was delivered to patients intravenously every 2 weeks at doses spanning 0.01 to 10 mg/kg. Patients receiving dose escalation had hepatocellular carcinoma, melanoma, renal cell or head and neck cancer. Participants averaged around 60 years of age (range about 23 to 79) and were roughly 83% male.

Germline V gene sequence: CDR1 SGHTA, CDR2 FQGTGA. The CDR3 spans 12 residues. The V end was cut by 5 bases, the J end by 7 bases, with 11 bases between. The TCR comes from an adult with an advanced solid tumor such as melanoma, head and neck, liver or kidney cancer. The sample was CD4+ or CD8+ T cells sorted from blood, taken in a trial of the OX40 agonist ivuxolimab. V gene TRBV7-3 combines with J gene TRBJ1-2; D unresolved. CDR3 amino acids: CASSRNLIGYTF. The CDR3, as DNA: TGTGCCAGCAGCCGAAATCTGATTGGCTACACCTTC.